This section outlines one T cell receptor (beta chain) sequence together with its context. The CDR3 sequence is 18 residues long. V gave up 0 bases and J gave up 2 bases, with 19 bases separating them. CDR1 is SGHDT, CDR2 YYEEEE, per germline. This sample is part of a study of blood T cell repertoires in COVID-19. In the study overall: Samples representing acute and convalescent COVID-19 were sourced from the United States, Italy and Spain. T cells, B-cell-depleted T cells, or PBMCs provided the cDNA or gDNA that served as material.

Original handling: Counts of nucleated cells, estimated from reference gene primer amplification, were obtained. Here immunoSEQ multiplex PCR was the method, and the copy in TCRdb shows in-frame clones only, minus some. Clone size and the V and J calls come from that table; the DNA yielded D and trimming. The profile shows approximately 230,000 clones, about nine tenths of them singletons. Sequencing was done on a sample of peripheral blood. This TCR came from a man aged 25-45 years who had recovered from COVID-19. This chain connects TRBV5-6 to TRBJ2-3; D is perhaps TRBD2 (6 bases). The CDR3 sequence is CASSLGTLARAHTDTQYF. CDR3 DNA: TGTGCCAGCAGCTTGGGGACCCTAGCGAGGGCTCACACAGATACGCAGTATTTT.